This TCR beta chain was sequenced during a study of shared clonotypes between healthy human individuals. The study, taken as a whole, reports: Tissue TCR repertoires likely differ from these blood-only repertoires. Sequencing depth was expected to influence donor clonotype sharing.

The data were produced by immunoSEQ multiplex PCR, yet TCRdb's version contains in-frame clones alone and is incomplete. Among about 2.1 million clones, just over 90% were seen once, and the ten largest hold 1.7%. With respect to this clone: Its antigen is unidentified.

CDR1 is MNHEY, CDR2 SMNVEV, per germline (reference sequence). There are 14 residues in the CDR3. Unmatched junction bases numbered 6, after V lost 5 bases and J lost 6 bases. Naive CD8 cells were CD45RO-negative, positively selected for CCR7, excluding terminally differentiated effector memory CD45RA+ cells. The study drew its donors from healthy HIV-negative adults without recent acute infections or vaccinations. Adults of Caucasian background living in Nashville, Tennessee made up all donors. The receptor was isolated from a man younger than 35 in good health. Some clones in this sample may be carry-over from other donors' samples. The sample comprised naive CD8+ T cells from PBMCs. This chain connects TRBV27 to TRBJ2-2, with TRBD1 identical over 7 bases. Here the CDR3 reads CASSTTGDPGELFF. CDR3 in DNA: TGTGCCAGCAGTACAACAGGGGATCCCGGGGAGCTGTTTTTT.